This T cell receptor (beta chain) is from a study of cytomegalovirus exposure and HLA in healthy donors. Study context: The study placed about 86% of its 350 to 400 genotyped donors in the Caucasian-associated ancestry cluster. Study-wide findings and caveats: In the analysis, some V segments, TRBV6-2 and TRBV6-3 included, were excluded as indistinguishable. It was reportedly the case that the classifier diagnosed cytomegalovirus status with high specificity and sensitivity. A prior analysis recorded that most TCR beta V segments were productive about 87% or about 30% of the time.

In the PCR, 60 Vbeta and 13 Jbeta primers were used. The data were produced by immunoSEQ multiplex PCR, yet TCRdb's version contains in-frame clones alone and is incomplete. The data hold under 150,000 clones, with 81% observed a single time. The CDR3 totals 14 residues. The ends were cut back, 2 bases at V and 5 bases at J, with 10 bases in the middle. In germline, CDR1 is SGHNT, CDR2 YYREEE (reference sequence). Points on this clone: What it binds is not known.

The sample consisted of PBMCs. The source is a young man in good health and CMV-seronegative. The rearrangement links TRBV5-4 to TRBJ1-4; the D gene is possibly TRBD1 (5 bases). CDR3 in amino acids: CASSLDSLNEKLFF. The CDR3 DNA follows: TGTGCCAGCAGCTTAGACAGCCTCAATGAAAAACTGTTTTTT.